This record concerns one T cell receptor beta chain sequence. Its recognized antigen is unknown. No quality values exist for individual bases; no much larger clone is one base distant. The immunoSEQ Assay, a bias-controlled multiplex PCR, was used to amplify TCRbeta CDR3 regions from genomic DNA. In the original analysis: Nucleated cell counts per sample were estimated from amplification of reference gene primers within the assay. Sequence reads were collapsed and filtered to measure the absolute abundance of every unique TCRbeta CDR3 rearrangement. For each sample, productive Simpson clonality was calculated as the square root of Simpson's diversity index over productive rearrangements. TCRdb re-hosts the immuneACCESS table, in-frame sequences only. Its copies lack some clones; in the studies checked, an unresolved V gene accounts for under half of them, and the cause for the rest is not known. Clone size and the V and J calls come from that table; the DNA yielded D and trimming. The sample table holds approximately 150,000 clones, of which 80% to 85% were seen once. Roughly 4.9% of the sample is in the top ten clones.

The germline V gene (reference sequence) yields SEHNR for CDR1 and FQNEAQ for CDR2. CDR3 length: 15 amino acids, cysteine to phenylalanine. Only the CDR3 DNA is retained, 45 bases long and in frame from the first base. The V end loses 5 bases and the J end loses 3 bases, and a stretch of 13 bases separates them. Enrolling through a virtual design, the prospective study's participants ranged in age from roughly 18 to 90 years and lived across roughly 23 United States geographic areas. Cohort assignment in the prospective study relied on participant-reported clinical history from a screening survey and a study questionnaire. Exposed participants had been in contact with someone with a PCR-confirmed or clinician-diagnosed COVID-19 case within 2 weeks of study entry. Each participant in the prospective study had whole blood, serum and a nasopharyngeal or oropharyngeal swab collected by mobile phlebotomists. Prospective study participants could optionally give additional blood draws and questionnaires over an approximately two-month period. Prospective study blood samples were shipped either frozen or at room temperature before DNA extraction.

This sample is drawn from a study of blood T cell repertoires in COVID-19 (dated by TCRdb to about 2020). Regarding the study in general: Samples covering the acute and convalescent phases of COVID-19 were provided by collaborators in the United States, Italy and Spain. Samples came from the ongoing ImmuneRACE study (first 160 participants) plus 1,254 subjects from 6 global collaborators. The repertoires were released in a freely available public database meant as a resource for research on the immune response to SARS-CoV-2. A de-identified subject ID, COVID-19 status, age in years and sex were almost always included in the sample metadata. The material from the prospective study consisted of cDNA or gDNA derived from T cells, B-cell-depleted T cells, or PBMCs. Where available, HLA class I and class II types were obtained from metadata supplied by the sample provider rather than from assay-based typing. The dataset comprised deeply sampled blood TCRbeta repertoires from subjects exposed to, actively infected with, or recovered from COVID-19.

Broad study findings and their caveats: The quantity of clinical and demographic metadata differed by source and by participant and was supplied without curation.

This TCR came from a man aged 70-80 years who had been exposed to COVID-19. The chain uses TRBV7-9 and TRBJ2-2, with TRBD2 as a weak D call on 5 bases. Sequences were obtained from PBMCs or T cells enriched from blood (not recorded which). The DNA sequence follows: TGTGCCAGCAGCCCGCTTCGAGGGCACACCGGGGAGCTGTTTTTT. Its product reads: CASSPLRGHTGELFF.